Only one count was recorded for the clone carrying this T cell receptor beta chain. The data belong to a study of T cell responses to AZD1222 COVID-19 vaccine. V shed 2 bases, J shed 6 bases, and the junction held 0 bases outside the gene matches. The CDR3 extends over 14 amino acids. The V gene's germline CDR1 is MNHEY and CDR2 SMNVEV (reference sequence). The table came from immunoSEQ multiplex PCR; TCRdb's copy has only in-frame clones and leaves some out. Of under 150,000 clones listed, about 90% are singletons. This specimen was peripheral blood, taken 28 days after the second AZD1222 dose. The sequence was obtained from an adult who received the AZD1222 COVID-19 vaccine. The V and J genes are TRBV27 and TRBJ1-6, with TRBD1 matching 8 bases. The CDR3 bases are TGTGCCAGCAGTTTAGACAGGGGTAATTCACCCCTCCACTTT. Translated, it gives CASSLDRGNSPLHF.